The 23 T cell receptor beta chains below were found in one sample sequenced in a study of T-cell reconstitution after alpha-beta-depleted transplantation in children. For TCRbeta, the library was prepared with unique molecular identifiers. TCRdb independently ran MiXCR on the PCR reads; one entry per CDR3 protein. The sample shows about 600,000 distinct CDR3 sequences, around 23% of them seen only once. Sequencing used PBMCs, mostly from graft donor cells, obtained 360 days after TCRalphabeta/CD19-depleted stem cell transplant. These receptors came from a boy less than two years old who had a stem cell transplant for acute myeloid leukemia, so the T cells may come from the graft donor.

V is TRBV4-3 and J is TRBJ2-3; D is unclear. Per the germline V gene, CDR1 is LGHNA and CDR2 is YSLEER. This CDR3 is built from 14 residues. Trimming cost V 1 base and J 2 bases, with 7 bases left between them. CDR3 residues: CASSQVGLTDTQYF. As DNA, the CDR3 is TGCGCCAGCAGCCAAGTGGGCCTCACAGATACGCAGTATTTT.

The rearrangement links TRBV20-1 to TRBJ2-6, with TRBD2 matching 11 bases. The length of the CDR3 is 20 residues. The germline V gene has CDR1 DFQATT and CDR2 SNEGSKA (reference sequence). J gave up 0 bases and V 6 bases, and 16 bases lay outside the gene matches. CDR3 sequence: CSAELAGARIFSSGANVLTF. The CDR3 bases are TGCAGTGCCGAACTAGCGGGGGCCAGGATCTTTAGCTCTGGGGCCAACGTCCTGACTTTC.

V usage is TRBV20-1 and J usage is TRBJ2-5, with a tentative D call TRBD1 (6 bases). V lost 0 bases to trimming and J lost 4 bases, with 9 bases between them. Per the germline V gene, CDR1 is DFQATT and CDR2 is SNEGSKA (reference sequence). The CDR3 loop spans 13 amino acids. The CDR3 bases are TGCAGTGCTAGAGATCCCAGGGGAGAGACCCAGTACTTC. The encoded protein is CSARDPRGETQYF.

The chain carries TRBV11-3 and TRBJ2-1, with TRBD1 matching over 8 bases. Trimming cost V 5 bases and J 6 bases; bases outside gene matches: 3. This CDR3 is 13 amino acids long. CDR1 and CDR2 from the germline V gene are SGHNT and YENEEA. This CDR3 is CASSVDRANEQFF. The CDR3 DNA is TGTGCCAGCAGCGTGGACAGGGCCAATGAGCAGTTCTTC.

The chain links TRBV7-6 to TRBJ1-1; D unresolved. Between the trimmed V and J ends, which lost 1 base and 4 bases, there was a span of 7 bases. Germline lookup yields CDR1 SGHVS and CDR2 FNYEAQ. CDR3 size: 13 residues. The CDR3 nucleotides are TGTGCCAGCAGCTTAGGAGAGGCCACTGAAGCTTTCTTT. This translates into CASSLGEATEAFF.

This clonotype has just one count. V gene TRBV5-6 combines with J gene TRBJ2-2; perhaps D is TRBD1 or TRBD2 (5 bases each). Per germline, CDR1 SGHDT and CDR2 YYEEEE. V lost 0 bases and J 8 bases, leaving 8 bases between the germline ends. The CDR3 contains 13 residues. The CDR3 DNA is TGTGCCAGCAGCTTGGTTGAGGGGGGGGAGCTGTTTTTT. Its protein is CASSLVEGGELFF. The whole variable domain, filled in from reference TRBV5-6 and TRBJ2-2, reads DAGVTQSPTHLIKTRGQQVTLRCSPKSGHDTVSWYQQALGQGPQFIFQYYEEEERQRGNFPDRFSGHQFPNYSSELNVNALLLGDSALYLCASSLVEGGELFFGEGSRLTVL.

The chain uses TRBV14 and TRBJ2-1, with D hard to call. Germline-derived CDR1 and CDR2 are SGHDN and FVKESK. The CDR3 runs to 17 residues. V was cut by 3 bases and J by 1 base, with 16 bases left in between. CDR3: CASSHFPLFRSYNEQFF. CDR3 in DNA: TGTGCCAGCAGCCACTTCCCCTTGTTCCGGTCCTACAATGAGCAGTTCTTC.

The chain has TRBV4-2 and TRBJ1-4, with TRBD1 matching 8 bases. The trim removed 0 bases at V and 10 bases at J, leaving 7 bases unmatched. Germline CDR1 reads LGHNA; CDR2 reads YNFKEQ. There are 15 residues in the CDR3. CDR3 DNA: TGTGCCAGCAGCCAAGATGACAGGGGAGGGGGAAAACTGTTTTTT. It codes for CASSQDDRGGGKLFF.

There are a few counts of this clonotype. This rearrangement joins TRBV29-1 to TRBJ2-2, with 14 bases aligning to TRBD2. Germline values: CDR1 SQVTM, CDR2 ANQGSEA. The CDR3 is made up of 17 amino acids. The CDR3 reads CSIPGLAGVANTGELFF. For the CDR3, the DNA is TGCTCCATTCCGGGACTAGCGGGGGTTGCTAACACCGGGGAGCTGTTTTTT.

The chain couples TRBV18 to TRBJ2-3, with 8 positions matching TRBD2. The trim removed 1 base at V and 8 bases at J, leaving 14 bases unmatched. Germline values: CDR1 KGHSH, CDR2 LQKENI. The CDR3 loop spans 17 amino acids. Here the CDR3 reads CASSPRPQRGTLGTQYF. Here the CDR3 DNA reads TGTGCCAGCTCACCACGACCGCAGCGGGGGACGCTGGGTACGCAGTATTTT.

The chain combines TRBV20-1 with TRBJ1-5; D is perhaps TRBD1 (5 bases). Per the germline V gene, CDR1 is DFQATT and CDR2 is SNEGSKA (reference sequence). Trimming left V 5 bases short and J 9 bases short, with 20 bases between. This CDR3 comprises 14 residues. The CDR3 spells CSAVFETGLVPQHF. The CDR3 DNA sequence: TGCAGTGCTGTGTTCGAAACAGGCTTGGTGCCCCAGCATTTT.

This clonotype was recorded at least ten times. J is TRBJ1-2 and V is TRBV12-3 or TRBV12-4; perhaps TRBD1 as D (5 bases). V was pared by 2 bases and J by 1 base, with 11 bases between. This CDR3 has 15 residues. The CDR3 reads CASSLRGLNNYGYTF. As DNA, the CDR3 is TGTGCCAGCAGTTTAAGGGGCCTAAATAACTATGGCTACACCTTC.

The chain combines TRBV7-8 with TRBJ2-3, with D perhaps matching TRBD2 (6 bases). Germline assignment: CDR1 SGHVS and CDR2 FQNEAQ. V was shortened by 2 bases and J by 0 bases, with 12 bases between the two germline ends. CDR3 length: 16 residues. The CDR3: CASSLRRGRSTDTQYF. CDR3 coding DNA: TGTGCCAGCAGCTTACGGCGGGGCCGGAGCACAGATACGCAGTATTTT.

This clonotype was counted ten times or more. In DNA form, the CDR3 reads TGTGCCAGCAGCCCCCCCGACAGTAATGAGCAGTACTTC. This sequence encodes CASSPPDSNEQYF. J is TRBJ2-7 and V is TRBV7-2, with D possibly matching TRBD1 (5 bases). The CDR3 contains 13 residues. V shed 5 bases and J shed 7 bases, with 15 bases lying between them. Germline values: CDR1 SGHTA, CDR2 FQGNSA.

CDR3 region: CASSWKSSYEQYV. The CDR3 coding sequence is TGTGCCAGCAGTTGGAAGAGCTCCTACGAGCAGTACGTC. The V call is TRBV6-6, the J call TRBJ2-7, with D unclear. V was shortened by 4 bases and J by 0 bases, with 7 bases between the two germline ends. CDR1 is MNHNY and CDR2 is SVGAGI in the germline V gene (reference sequence). The CDR3 length is 13 residues.

CDR3 sequence: CASSAVGSLADEQYV. CDR3 sequence (DNA): TGTGCCAGCTCAGCCGTAGGAAGCCTAGCCGACGAGCAGTACGTC. The chain links TRBV18 to TRBJ2-7; D is possibly TRBD2 (5 bases). CDR3 length: 15 amino acids. V lost 5 bases to trimming and J lost 5 bases, with 19 bases between them. Germline V lookup: CDR1 KGHSH, CDR2 LQKENI.

The chain has TRBV12-3 or TRBV12-4 and TRBJ1-1; TRBD1 might be the D (6 bases). The CDR3 runs to 17 residues. Deletions cut 6 bases from V and 4 bases from J, with 24 bases between. The CDR3 loop is CASRPWGGAQESTEAFF. The CDR3 coding sequence is TGTGCCAGCAGACCCTGGGGGGGCGCCCAGGAAAGCACTGAAGCTTTCTTT.

This chain connects TRBV12-3 or TRBV12-4 to TRBJ2-7, with 8 positions matching TRBD2. The CDR3 sequence is 14 residues long. J lost 0 bases, V lost 6 bases, and 4 bases had no gene match. The CDR3, as DNA: TGTGCCAGCAGACGCGGGGGGTCCTCCTACGAGCAGTACTTC. Protein product: CASRRGGSSYEQYF.

V usage is TRBV18 and J usage is TRBJ1-1; D unclear. Between the trimmed V and J ends, which lost 0 bases and 1 base, there was a span of 9 bases. Germline CDR1 KGHSH, CDR2 LQKENI. This CDR3 region has 15 residues. The CDR3 loop reads CASSPPFGGNTEAFF. The CDR3, as DNA: TGTGCCAGCTCACCACCATTCGGCGGGAACACTGAAGCTTTCTTT.

This clonotype was detected only a few times. The V and J genes are TRBV6-1 and TRBJ1-1; the D is unclear. V was pared by 4 bases and J by 4 bases, with 10 bases between. The CDR3 spans 13 residues. Germline CDR1 MNHNS, CDR2 SASEGT. The CDR3 is CASSAGWGTEAFF. CDR3 DNA: TGTGCCAGCAGTGCGGGTTGGGGCACTGAAGCTTTCTTT.

The chain is built from TRBV5-1 and TRBJ2-5; 9 bases align to TRBD2. V shed 4 bases and J 5 bases; nucleotides not matched to a gene: 18. The CDR3 sequence is 18 residues long. CDR1 is SGHRS, CDR2 YFSETQ, per germline. In DNA, the CDR3 is TGCGCCAGCAGCCCCCAACGCGGGGGGGTTGGATCTGGGGAGACCCAGTACTTC. Protein: CASSPQRGGVGSGETQYF.

This clonotype came up many times. The V gene is TRBV4-3, the J gene TRBJ2-3, with 8 bases lining up with TRBD2. Per germline, CDR1 LGHNA and CDR2 YSLEER. V was clipped by 4 bases and J by 6 bases; unmatched bases: 15. This CDR3 region has 17 residues. The CDR3 protein is CASSLGYSGGGTDTQYF. The CDR3 nucleotides are TGCGCCAGCAGCCTAGGGTATTCGGGAGGGGGGACCGATACGCAGTATTTT.

This clonotype was recorded a few times. CDR3 coding DNA: TGTGCCAGCAGCCAACTGGAAGATACGCAGTATTTT. Its protein is CASSQLEDTQYF. This chain links TRBV14 with TRBJ2-3; D unclear. The CDR3 totals 12 residues. Per germline, CDR1 SGHDN and CDR2 FVKESK. V lost 2 bases, J lost 5 bases, and 5 bases lay in between.